The 17 T cell receptor beta chains presented below share a single source sample, sequenced in a study of T-cell reconstitution after alpha-beta-depleted transplantation in children. Preparation of the TCRbeta library involved a method that used unique molecular identifiers. MiXCR was run by TCRdb on the PCR reads, yielding one entry per CDR3 protein. Of under 70,000 distinct CDR3 sequences listed, roughly 10% are singletons. Source: PBMCs, taken before TCRalphabeta/CD19-depleted stem cell transplant. The receptors shown here come from a boy younger than 18 with acute myeloid leukemia, due to receive a stem cell transplant.

This clonotype has a count of ten or more. The chain combines TRBV11-2 with TRBJ2-5, with 7 positions matching TRBD1. The CDR3 runs to 14 residues. Germline CDR1 reads SGHAT; CDR2 reads FQNNGV. Trimming at V came to 5 bases and at J to 5 bases, leaving 8 bases not matched to a gene. The CDR3 DNA is TGTGCCAGCAGCCCACAGGGGAGAGGGGAGACCCAGTACTTC. It translates to CASSPQGRGETQYF. Using reference TRBV11-2 and TRBJ2-5 for the parts outside the CDR3, the full variable domain is EAGVAQSPRYKIIEKRQSVAFWCNPISGHATLYWYQQILGQGPKLLIQFQNNGVVDDSQLPKDRFSAERLKGVDSTLKIQPAKLEDSAVYLCASSPQGRGETQYFGPGTRLLVL.

V usage is TRBV5-1 and J usage is TRBJ2-2; 9 bases fit TRBD2. The CDR3 consists of 16 residues. CDR1 is SGHRS and CDR2 is YFSETQ in the germline V gene. V shed 0 bases and J 9 bases; nucleotides not matched to a gene: 9. Here the CDR3 DNA reads TGCGCCAGCAGCTTGGGTCTAGCGGGGAAGCACCGGGAGCTGTTTTTT. It specifies CASSLGLAGKHRELFF. Filled out from reference TRBV5-1 and TRBJ2-2, the complete variable domain reads KAGVTQTPRYLIKTRGQQVTLSCSPISGHRSVSWYQQTPGQGLQFLFEYFSETQRNKGNFPGRFSGRQFSNSRSEMNVSTLELGDSALYLCASSLGLAGKHRELFFGEGSRLTVL.

This clonotype was detected only once. A read error may explain this, as a much larger clone is one base away. The chain carries TRBV5-1 and TRBJ2-2, with D perhaps assigned TRBD1 or TRBD2 (5 bases each). Germline loops: CDR1 SGHRS, CDR2 YFSETQ. This CDR3 comprises 13 residues. CDR3 in amino acids: CASFPTNTGDLFF. As DNA, the CDR3 is TGCGCCAGCTTTCCCACAAACACCGGGGACCTGTTTTTT. Full variable domain (outside the CDR3, taken from reference TRBV5-1 and TRBJ2-2): KAGVTQTPRYLIKTRGQQVTLSCSPISGHRSVSWYQQTPGQGLQFLFEYFSETQRNKGNFPGRFSGRQFSNSRSEMNVSTLELGDSALYLCASFPTNTGDLFFGEGSRLTVL.

This clonotype was observed at least ten times. Its ends do not fully match the called genes, so a read error is possible. J is TRBJ2-3 and V is TRBV7-6; D call uncertain. This CDR3 is built from 8 residues. Per the germline V gene, CDR1 is SGHVS and CDR2 is FNYEAQ. CDR3 loop: CASATEYF. CDR3 nucleotide sequence: TGTGCCAGCGCTACGGAGTATTTT.

The sample holds many counts of this clonotype. CDR3 amino acids: CASSARTDPPGELFF. As DNA, the CDR3 is TGTGCCAGCAGCGCAAGGACAGATCCCCCCGGGGAGCTGTTTTTT. The V call is TRBV11-2, the J call TRBJ2-2, with a possible D match to TRBD1 (6 bases). Germline values: CDR1 SGHAT, CDR2 FQNNGV. V lost 5 bases and J 6 bases, leaving 16 bases between the germline ends. This CDR3 has 15 amino acids.

This clonotype was detected only a few times. The V and J genes are TRBV6-5 and TRBJ1-1; 8 bases map to TRBD1. This CDR3 is 16 amino acids long. V shed 2 bases and J 5 bases; nucleotides not matched to a gene: 10. CDR1 and CDR2 (germline): MNHEY, SVGAGI. The CDR3 region has the DNA TGTGCCAGCAGTTACGCGGACAGGGTGAGAATAACTGAAGCTTTCTTT. Protein sequence: CASSYADRVRITEAFF.

This clonotype was seen at least ten times. The CDR3 loop is CSVEPGTSGGSSYNEQFF. In DNA form, the CDR3 reads TGCAGCGTTGAACCCGGGACTAGCGGGGGAAGCTCCTACAATGAGCAGTTCTTC. The chain couples TRBV29-1 to TRBJ2-1; 14 bases are a match to TRBD2. J was trimmed by 0 bases and V by 2 bases; bases with no gene match: 6. From germline, CDR1 is SQVTM and CDR2 ANQGSEA. This CDR3 contains 18 residues.

The gene calls are TRBV12-3 or TRBV12-4 and TRBJ2-3, with a possible D match to TRBD1 (5 bases). V lost 3 bases and J lost 8, with 9 bases in between. This CDR3 is built from 12 residues. CDR3 loop: CASSLTASTQYF. DNA of the CDR3: TGTGCCAGCAGTTTGACAGCCAGTACGCAGTATTTT.

At least ten counts were recorded for this clonotype. The V and J genes are TRBV6-2 or TRBV6-3 and TRBJ2-2; D gene unclear. Germline V lookup: CDR1 MNHEY, CDR2 SVGEGT. The V gene lost 6 bases and the J gene lost 7 bases, with 9 bases spanning the gap. The CDR3 length is 12 residues. The CDR3 loop is CASSLVHGELFF. Here the CDR3 DNA reads TGTGCCAGCAGCTTGGTGCACGGGGAGCTGTTTTTT.

At least ten counts were recorded for this clonotype. This chain links TRBV12-3 or TRBV12-4 with TRBJ1-5; TRBD1 aligns across 7 bases. The CDR3 consists of 14 residues. The V segment lost 6 bases and the J segment 4 bases; nucleotides outside the gene matches: 6. CDR3 loop: CASSRTGGNQPQHF. The CDR3 coding sequence is TGTGCCAGCAGCCGGACAGGAGGGAATCAGCCCCAGCATTTT.

This clonotype was counted a few times. Just one base apart from a much larger clone, this may be a read error. The gene calls are TRBV12-3 or TRBV12-4 and TRBJ2-5; D possibly corresponds to TRBD1 (6 bases). The V and J ends lost 4 bases and 2 bases respectively, with 14 bases between them. CDR3 length: 15 residues. The CDR3 nucleotides read TGTGCCAGCAGTTCCCTCTACAGGGCACAAGAGACCCAGTACTTC. Residues: CASSSLYRAQETQYF.

This clonotype was counted at least ten times. The rearrangement joins TRBV6-5 to TRBJ1-4, with a weak D call TRBD1 (5 bases). CDR1 is MNHEY and CDR2 is SVGAGI in the germline V gene. The V end lost 4 bases, the J end lost 8 bases, and 14 bases lay between the germline ends. There are 14 residues in the CDR3. The CDR3 nucleotides are TGTGCCAGCAGTTCCGGGAGGGGTAGAGAAAAACTGTTTTTT. It encodes CASSSGRGREKLFF.

Many counts were recorded for this clonotype. The genes are TRBV20-1 and TRBJ2-3; no definite D call. The germline gives CDR1 DFQATT, CDR2 SNEGSKA (reference sequence). This CDR3 region has 13 residues. V lost 1 base and J lost 4, with 9 bases in between. The CDR3 DNA reads as TGCAGTGCTAGAGGTATAGGGCCAGATACGCAGTATTTT. It is translated as CSARGIGPDTQYF.

This clonotype has a count of ten or more. The chain is built from TRBV7-3 and TRBJ2-1, with TRBD2 matching over 13 bases. This CDR3 region has 15 residues. The V segment lost 5 bases and the J segment 5 bases; nucleotides outside the gene matches: 3. The germline CDR1 and CDR2 sequences are SGHTA and FQGTGA. Here the CDR3 reads CASSIGTSGDNEQFF. The CDR3 DNA sequence: TGTGCCAGCAGCATCGGGACTAGCGGGGACAATGAGCAGTTCTTC.

This clonotype was counted ten times or more. The chain carries TRBV11-2 and TRBJ1-4; 9 bases agree with TRBD1. CDR3 length: 11 residues. The V segment lost 4 bases and the J segment 15 bases; nucleotides outside the gene matches: 3. Per the germline V gene, CDR1 is SGHAT and CDR2 is FQNNGV. The CDR3 protein is CASSSGTGLFF. The CDR3 region has the DNA TGTGCCAGCAGCTCCGGGACAGGGTTGTTTTTT.

This clonotype occurred many times. For the CDR3, the DNA is TGCAGCGTTCAGAACGGGCGGGGGCCCTCACAAGGGGCGCAGTATTTT. It encodes CSVQNGRGPSQGAQYF. The chain recombines TRBV29-1 with TRBJ2-3, with D maybe TRBD2 (7 bases). Germline V lookup: CDR1 SQVTM, CDR2 ANQGSEA. The CDR3 length is 16 residues. The V gene lost 5 bases and the J gene lost 10 bases, with 28 bases spanning the gap.

This clonotype came up many times. The genes are TRBV7-2 and TRBJ2-1, with 7 bases lining up with TRBD2. Germline CDR1 reads SGHTA; CDR2 reads FQGNSA. J was trimmed by 5 bases and V by 0 bases; bases with no gene match: 4. The CDR3 spans 15 residues. CDR3: CASSLAREPHNEQFF. The CDR3 bases are TGTGCCAGCAGCTTAGCGCGGGAGCCTCACAATGAGCAGTTCTTC.